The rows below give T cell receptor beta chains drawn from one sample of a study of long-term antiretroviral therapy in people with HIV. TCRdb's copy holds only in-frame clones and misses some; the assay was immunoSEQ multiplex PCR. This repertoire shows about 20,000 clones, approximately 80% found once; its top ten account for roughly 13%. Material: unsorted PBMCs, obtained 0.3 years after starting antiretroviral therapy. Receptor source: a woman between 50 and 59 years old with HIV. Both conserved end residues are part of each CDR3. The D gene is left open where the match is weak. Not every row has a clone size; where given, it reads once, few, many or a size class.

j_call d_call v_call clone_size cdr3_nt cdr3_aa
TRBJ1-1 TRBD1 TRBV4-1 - TGCGCCAGCAGCGAGTCAGGGGGGACGAACACTGAAGCTTTCTTT CASSESGGTNTEAFF
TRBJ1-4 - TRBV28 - TGTGCCAGCAGTTTGTCAATTGGGATGTACGCAACTAATGAAAAACTGTTTTTT CASSLSIGMYATNEKLFF
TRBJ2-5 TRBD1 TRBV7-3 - TGTGCCAGCAGCATCACAGGGGGTGGGGAGACCCAGTACTTC CASSITGGGETQYF
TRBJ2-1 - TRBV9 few TGTGCCACCGCCGTAGACAGCTACAATGAGCAGTTCTTC CATAVDSYNEQFF
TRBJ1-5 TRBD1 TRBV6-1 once TGTGCCAGCAGTGGCGGGACAGGGGGTTTGGTAGGCAATCAGCCCCAGCATTTT CASSGGTGGLVGNQPQHF
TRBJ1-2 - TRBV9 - TGTGCCAGCAGCGTAGAGGGTACGGCAGCTAACTATGGCTACACCTTC CASSVEGTAANYGYTF
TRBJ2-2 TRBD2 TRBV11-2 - TGTGCCAGCAGCTATGGACTAGCGGCCGGGGAGCTGTTTTTT CASSYGLAAGELFF
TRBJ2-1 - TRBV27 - TGTGCCAGCAGGGACAGTCGTACCTACAATGAGCAGTTCTTC CASRDSRTYNEQFF
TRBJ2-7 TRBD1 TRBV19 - TGTGCCAGTACCTCTTCCGGGACAGGGGTATACGAGCAGTACTTC CASTSSGTGVYEQYF
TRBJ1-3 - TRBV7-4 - TGTGCCAGCAGCTTCGATGGCAATGGAAACACCATATATTTT CASSFDGNGNTIYF
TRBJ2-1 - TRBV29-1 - TGCAGCGGCGAAAATCATCGGGGGGCCAATGAGCAGTTCTTC CSGENHRGANEQFF
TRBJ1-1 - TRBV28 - TGTGCCAGCAGTTTGTTGACCCAGCTAATGAACACTGAAGCTTTCTTT CASSLLTQLMNTEAFF
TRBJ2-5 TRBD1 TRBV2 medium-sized TGTGCCAGCAGCCCCGGGACAGGGGGAGCGACCCAGTACTTC CASSPGTGGATQYF
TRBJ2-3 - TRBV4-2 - TGTGCCAGCAGCCAAGCCGATACGCAGTATTTT CASSQADTQYF
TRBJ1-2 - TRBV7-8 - TGTGCCAGCAGCCCCGGGACGGGCTCGTTACTTAACTATGGCTACACCTTC CASSPGTGSLLNYGYTF
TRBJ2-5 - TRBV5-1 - TGCGCCAGCAGCTTGGAGGGGCAAGCGCGGCAAGAGACCCAGTACTTC CASSLEGQARQETQYF
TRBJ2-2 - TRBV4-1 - TGCGCCAGCAGCCGAGATGCAGCGAGCACCGGGGAGCTGTTTTTT CASSRDAASTGELFF
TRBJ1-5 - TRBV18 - TGTGCCAGCTCTCCAGACAGAAATCAGCCCCAGCATTTT CASSPDRNQPQHF
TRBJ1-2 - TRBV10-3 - TGTGCCATCAGTGCGGTGTCGGGAGAGGGCTACACCTTC CAISAVSGEGYTF
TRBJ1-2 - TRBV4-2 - TGTGCCAGCAGCCATTTGATGGGAGAGGAGTCCGGCTACACCTTC CASSHLMGEESGYTF
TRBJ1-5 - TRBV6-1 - TGTGCCAGCAGTGAAACGACAGGCCCCTGGGGAAGCAATCAGCCCCAGCATTTT CASSETTGPWGSNQPQHF
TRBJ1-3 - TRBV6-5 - TGTGCCAGCAGTTCTGGTAGAATCGGAAACACCATATATTTT CASSSGRIGNTIYF
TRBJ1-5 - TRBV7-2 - TGTGCCAGCAGCTTACCCTCCCCGGGGAGCCTCCAAAATCAGCCCCAGCATTTT CASSLPSPGSLQNQPQHF
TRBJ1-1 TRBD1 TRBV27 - TGTGCAACAAGGGCAGGGGGCTCGAACACTGAAGCTTTCTTT CATRAGGSNTEAFF
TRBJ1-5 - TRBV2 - TGTGCCAGCACCGGCGACTCACAGCCCCAGCATTTT CASTGDSQPQHF
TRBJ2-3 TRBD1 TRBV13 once TGTGCCAGCAGCTTCGGACAGGGGACAACATCAGATACGCAGTATTTT CASSFGQGTTSDTQYF
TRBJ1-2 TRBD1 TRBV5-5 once TGTGCCAGCAGCCCTCATCCTGCCCGGACAGGGGGCGGCTATGGCTACACCTTC CASSPHPARTGGGYGYTF